Listed below are T cell receptor beta chains from one sample, sequenced in a study of beta chain features in type 1 diabetes. The table came from immunoSEQ multiplex PCR; TCRdb's copy has only in-frame clones and leaves some out. Altogether approximately 400,000 clones are present, roughly 15% being singletons, with the ten largest covering 0.019%. Sequencing input: naive CD4+ T cells from blood. The source is a woman aged 18-35 years in good health. Both conserved end residues are part of each CDR3. Each record gives: V gene, clone size, D gene, J gene, CDR3 protein, CDR3 DNA. D genes are given only for firm matches. Expanded clones get a size class; other rows say once, few or many, or leave the size out.

TRBV5-1	-	TRBD2	TRBJ2-1	CASSLTASGGYNEQFF	TGCGCCAGCAGCTTGACGGCTAGCGGGGGGTACAATGAGCAGTTCTTC
TRBV11-2	-	-	TRBJ1-1	CASSNGGWTEAFF	TGTGCCAGCAGTAACGGGGGTTGGACTGAAGCTTTCTTT
TRBV23-1	-	TRBD2	TRBJ2-1	CALHSGLAGGLHYNEQFF	TGCGCTCTTCACTCGGGACTAGCGGGAGGCCTCCACTACAATGAGCAGTTCTTC
TRBV6-4	few	-	TRBJ2-6	CASSQGYSGANVLTF	TGTGCCAGCAGTCAGGGTTACTCTGGGGCCAACGTCCTGACTTTC
TRBV18	-	-	TRBJ1-2	CASSPELNGNYGYTF	TGTGCCAGCTCACCAGAGTTGAACGGGAACTATGGCTACACCTTC
TRBV19	few	TRBD2	TRBJ2-1	CASSPSGRASYNEQFF	TGTGCCAGTAGCCCTAGCGGGAGGGCATCCTACAATGAGCAGTTCTTC
TRBV6-5	few	-	TRBJ1-1	CASSYSRRMNTEAFF	TGTGCCAGCAGTTACTCGAGGAGAATGAACACTGAAGCTTTCTTT
TRBV28	few	TRBD1	TRBJ2-1	CASDPDRVGYNEQFF	TGTGCCAGCGATCCGGACAGGGTTGGCTACAATGAGCAGTTCTTC
TRBV28	-	-	TRBJ2-1	CASRVGLRGQFF	TGTGCCAGCAGGGTGGGACTTCGTGGGCAGTTCTTC
TRBV5-6	-	-	TRBJ2-3	CASSKEGRRWDTQYF	TGTGCCAGCAGCAAGGAGGGCCGTCGTTGGGATACGCAGTATTTT
TRBV7-2	few	-	TRBJ1-3	CASSAPGPLSGNTIYF	TGTGCCAGCAGCGCCCCAGGGCCCCTCTCTGGAAACACCATATATTTT
TRBV11-3	few	TRBD2	TRBJ2-1	CASSLAGGPSEQFF	TGTGCCAGCAGCTTAGCGGGAGGGCCATCTGAGCAGTTCTTC
TRBV4-3	few	TRBD2	TRBJ2-3	CASSQIPGLVEYF	TGCGCCAGCAGCCAAATCCCGGGACTAGTGGAGTATTTT
TRBV19	-	-	TRBJ2-1	CASSMIGRRSSYNEQFF	TGTGCCAGTAGTATGATCGGCCGTCGGAGCTCCTACAATGAGCAGTTCTTC
TRBV9	few	-	TRBJ2-1	CASSVASPGYEQFF	TGTGCCAGCAGCGTAGCTAGCCCTGGCTATGAGCAGTTCTTC
TRBV7-9	few	-	TRBJ2-3	CASSLSQGMTDTQYF	TGTGCCAGCAGCTTAAGCCAGGGGATGACAGATACGCAGTATTTT
TRBV5-1	-	TRBD2	TRBJ2-5	CASSSGLAGETQYF	TGCGCCAGCAGCTCCGGACTAGCGGGAGAGACCCAGTACTTC
TRBV7-8	-	-	TRBJ1-1	CASSLAGTTNTEAFF	TGTGCCAGCAGCTTAGCAGGGACAACGAACACTGAAGCTTTCTTT
TRBV30	-	TRBD1	TRBJ2-7	CAWYRGNLREQYF	TGTGCCTGGTACAGGGGGAACCTACGCGAGCAGTACTTC
TRBV7-2	few	-	TRBJ2-7	CASSFQGGRDAYEQYF	TGTGCCAGCAGCTTTCAAGGGGGTCGGGACGCGTACGAGCAGTACTTC
TRBV30	-	-	TRBJ2-2	CAWSSGRRTGELFF	TGTGCCTGGAGTAGTGGGAGGCGCACCGGGGAGCTGTTTTTT
TRBV29-1	-	-	TRBJ2-3	CSVEEVQGFQYF	TGCAGCGTTGAAGAGGTGCAGGGGTTCCAGTATTTT
TRBV7-9	-	-	TRBJ1-5	CASSPQGPSNQPQHF	TGTGCCAGCAGCCCCCAGGGTCCCAGCAATCAGCCCCAGCATTTT
TRBV5-4	-	-	TRBJ2-7	CASSQDLREQYF	TGTGCCAGCAGCCAAGATCTGCGGGAGCAGTACTTC
TRBV4-3	few	-	TRBJ2-7	CASSQDRAGLGEQYF	TGCGCCAGCAGCCAAGATCGGGCAGGGCTGGGGGAGCAGTACTTC
TRBV30	-	-	TRBJ1-5	CASTPGYNQPQHF	TGTGCCTCTACCCCAGGATACAATCAGCCCCAGCATTTT
TRBV19	-	-	TRBJ1-5	CASTPLHGAVTQPQHF	TGTGCCAGTACCCCTCTCCATGGGGCGGTGACTCAGCCCCAGCATTTT
TRBV5-4	-	TRBD1	TRBJ2-5	CASSPGTGGQETQYF	TGTGCCAGCAGCCCCGGGACAGGGGGACAAGAGACCCAGTACTTC
TRBV5-1	few	TRBD1	TRBJ1-2	CASSPGQGNYGYTF	TGCGCCAGCAGCCCGGGACAGGGGAACTATGGCTACACCTTC
TRBV30	few	-	TRBJ2-1	CAWGLLTNEQFF	TGTGCCTGGGGGCTCTTAACGAATGAGCAGTTCTTC
TRBV5-1	-	TRBD2	TRBJ2-1	CASSSASSGSFYEQFF	TGCGCCAGCAGCAGTGCATCCAGCGGGAGTTTCTATGAGCAGTTCTTC
TRBV18	-	-	TRBJ2-7	CASSQGRGEQYF	TGTGCCAGCTCACAGGGTCGGGGCGAGCAGTACTTC
TRBV25-1	few	-	TRBJ2-5	CASSESGQRDGETQYF	TGTGCCAGCAGTGAATCAGGACAGAGGGATGGGGAGACCCAGTACTTC
TRBV29-1	-	-	TRBJ2-2	CSVRLVANTGELFF	TGCAGCGTACGACTAGTGGCGAACACCGGGGAGCTGTTTTTT
TRBV19	-	-	TRBJ2-3	CASSNTGTDTQYF	TGTGCCAGTAGTAACACAGGGACAGATACGCAGTATTTT
TRBV18	-	-	TRBJ1-5	CASSPGRGNQPQHF	TGTGCCAGCTCACCAGGCCGTGGCAATCAGCCCCAGCATTTT
TRBV5-1	once	-	TRBJ1-2	CASSFADNYGYTF	TGCGCCAGCAGCTTCGCAGATAACTATGGCTACACCTTC
TRBV18	few	-	TRBJ1-1	CASSPPVNTEAFF	TGTGCCAGCTCACCTCCTGTGAACACTGAAGCTTTCTTT
TRBV4-2	-	-	TRBJ1-1	CASSQGGLPEAFF	TGTGCCAGCAGCCAAGGAGGGCTCCCTGAAGCTTTCTTT
TRBV18	few	-	TRBJ1-2	CASSPQGDYGYTF	TGTGCCAGCTCACCCCAGGGTGACTATGGCTACACCTTC
TRBV19	few	-	TRBJ1-5	CASSPQISNQPQHF	TGTGCCAGTAGTCCGCAGATTAGCAATCAGCCCCAGCATTTT
TRBV7-2	-	-	TRBJ1-5	CASSSRQGNQPQHF	TGTGCCAGCAGTTCACGACAGGGCAATCAGCCCCAGCATTTT
TRBV11-2	few	-	TRBJ2-3	CASSPHFTQYF	TGTGCCAGCAGCCCCCATTTTACGCAGTATTTT
TRBV14	few	-	TRBJ2-7	CASSRGQGFYEQYF	TGTGCCAGCAGCCGGGGACAAGGATTCTACGAGCAGTACTTC
TRBV7-2	few	-	TRBJ1-2	CASRSGVGYGYTF	TGTGCCAGCAGGTCCGGGGTTGGCTATGGCTACACCTTC
TRBV29-1	few	TRBD2	TRBJ2-7	CSVEWASGGTYEQYF	TGCAGCGTTGAATGGGCTAGCGGGGGAACCTACGAGCAGTACTTC
TRBV4-2	-	TRBD2	TRBJ2-5	CASSLGVGTSGDQETQYF	TGTGCCAGCAGCCTTGGGGTAGGGACTAGCGGAGACCAAGAGACCCAGTACTTC
TRBV4-3	few	TRBD2	TRBJ2-1	CASRAGLAGYNEQFF	TGCGCCAGCCGCGCTGGACTAGCGGGCTACAATGAGCAGTTCTTC
TRBV30	few	-	TRBJ2-2	CARKAGLHTGELFF	TGTGCACGGAAGGCGGGGCTGCACACCGGGGAGCTGTTTTTT
TRBV5-4	-	-	TRBJ2-3	CASSLTAGSTDTQYF	TGTGCCAGCAGCTTGACGGCGGGTTCCACAGATACGCAGTATTTT
TRBV6-5	-	-	TRBJ2-2	CASSYPRGRKTGELFF	TGTGCCAGCAGCTACCCCCGGGGTAGGAAGACCGGGGAGCTGTTTTTT
TRBV2	-	TRBD1	TRBJ1-5	CASRLTGRGDQPQHF	TGTGCCAGCAGGCTGACAGGGCGAGGGGATCAGCCCCAGCATTTT
TRBV6-5	-	-	TRBJ1-4	CASSRTVNEKLFF	TGTGCCAGCAGTCGGACAGTTAATGAAAAACTGTTTTTT
TRBV7-2	-	-	TRBJ1-1	CASSLRQESEAFF	TGTGCCAGCAGCCTACGACAGGAGTCTGAAGCTTTCTTT
TRBV23-1	-	-	TRBJ2-3	CASSQLAGSTENTDTQYF	TGCGCCAGCAGTCAATTGGCGGGCTCAACGGAAAACACAGATACGCAGTATTTT
TRBV5-1	few	-	TRBJ2-7	CASSLAFSGLSSYEQYF	TGCGCCAGCAGCTTGGCCTTCAGCGGGCTGAGCTCCTACGAGCAGTACTTC
TRBV11-3	few	-	TRBJ1-5	CASSLVPGRNRRSNQPQHF	TGTGCCAGCAGCTTAGTGCCTGGGAGAAACAGAAGAAGCAATCAGCCCCAGCATTTT